This TCR beta chain was sequenced in a study of human T cells and chemical hapten exposure (dated by TCRdb to the early 2020s). Regarding the study in general: For sensitization, 2% DPC in acetone was applied to a roughly 2 cm by roughly 2 cm area of upper inner arm skin. Libraries were pooled for sequencing, and per-sample TCR yields varied mainly because of small differences in library volumes within the pool. Blood samples were taken from patients before sensitization (week 0) and then at 2, 6 and about 24 weeks after DPC sensitization. Peripheral blood TCR repertoire changes were tracked in vivo in alopecia patients during primary and secondary sensitization to the hapten diphenylcyclopropenone (DPC). Patch testing on the upper back used Finn chambers containing 0.01% DPC, with scoring done after 6 days according to International Contact Dermatitis Research Group standards. Throughout the approximately 25-week study period, patients were also given weekly therapeutic DPC doses on the scalp. Around 29 alopecia patients provided blood for TCR sequencing at one to four time points (pre-sensitization, 2, 6 and 24 weeks). Alopecia areata with under or over 50% scalp involvement, alopecia totalis and alopecia universalis were represented in the patient cohort, which was mostly female.

Overall study results and their limits: The number of TCRs above 1 in 1000 frequency did not change with DPC sensitization; there was no evidence of global repertoire structure alterations. After repeated subsampling, changes were observed in the strength of the expansion versus patch-test correlation and in the threshold at which the correlation became significant. Patch test score correlated positively with the number of PT1 expanded TCRs, reaching significance at thresholds 8, 16 and 32 but not at 4. Alopecia, a presumed autoimmune disease, was present in all patients, so the immune response of the patients might differ from that of healthy individuals. Compared with pre-sensitization or healthy control sets, expanded TCRs formed significantly more large CDR3 similarity clusters, which is consistent with antigen-driven responses.

V trim: 5 bases; J trim: 2 bases; unmatched bases: 8. Its CDR3 holds 15 amino acids, cysteine through phenylalanine. Only the CDR3 portion is preserved as DNA: 45 bases, with reading frame beginning at the first base. Per the germline V gene, SGHRS is the CDR1 and YFSETQ is the CDR2. The method behind the library was RACE. The sample was run on a NextSeq 500. Library preparation attached unique molecular identifiers to individual cDNA molecules for quantitative, reproducible TCR counting. Each blood RNA sample was used to sequence both TCR alpha and TCR beta chains. From the authors' description of their analysis: Samples had a median of roughly 99,000 TCRs, with a range from roughly 20,000 to 690,600. V, J and CDR3 annotation of the TCR reads was performed with the Decombinator software suite. For the PS versus PT1 abundance plots, all samples were subsampled to the same number of TCRs (28,000). Expanded TCRs were defined as absent before sensitization and observed at least eight times at the 2-week time point. TCRdb applied fastp at Q25 and MiXCR to the public reads, then kept only in-frame beta chains. Rows with a matching CDR3 protein are joined into one entry that keeps the most common DNA and genes. The authors' filters were not applied to this entry. In this sample the table shows approximately 74,000 distinct CDR3 sequences, 25% to 40% of which occur a single time. About 9.6% of the sample comes from the top ten.

A word on this clonotype: Its cognate antigen has yet to be identified. Within one base of it there is no much larger clone, and no base qualities were kept.

This sample's time point label indicates: patch test 1, 2 weeks after DPC sensitization. Reading the label with the study, this specimen's treatment or condition is: therapeutic diphenylcyclopropenone sensitization with weekly scalp DPC. Blood at each patch-test visit was drawn before the patch test was applied. Eligible patients were aged 18 to 70, diagnosed with alopecia, deemed suitable for DPC therapy, and excluded if pregnant. Total RNA was extracted from unfractionated whole blood collected in Tempus Blood RNA tubes. This clonotype was sampled from a man in his forties with alopecia areata. Some clones in this sample may be carry-over from other donors' samples. The sequenced sample was whole blood, obtained in connection with sensitization to the hapten diphenylcyclopropenone (DPC). Recombination linked TRBV5-1 to TRBJ2-3, and TRBD2 aligns with 7 junction nucleotides. The CDR3 loop reads CASRSEAGVTDTQYF. The sequenced DNA: TGCGCCAGCAGGTCGGAGGCGGGAGTCACAGATACGCAGTATTTT. This CDR3, with the reference TRBV5-1 and TRBJ2-3 proteins standing in past its ends, gives the full variable domain KAGVTQTPRYLIKTRGQQVTLSCSPISGHRSVSWYQQTPGQGLQFLFEYFSETQRNKGNFPGRFSGRQFSNSRSEMNVSTLELGDSALYLCASRSEAGVTDTQYFGPGTRLTVL.